A few counts support the clone carrying this T cell receptor (beta chain). Its specificity is unknown. This was the immunoSEQ version 4 assay in survey mode. The assay was immunoSEQ multiplex PCR, and TCRdb's table has in-frame clones only and misses some. The sample lists roughly 17,000 clones; approximately 64% were seen once. This entry comes from a study of persistence of HIV-infected CD4 T cells. CDR3 length: 13 amino acids. The germline CDR1 and CDR2 sequences are LNHNV and YYDKDF (reference sequence). V lost 0 bases and J 10 bases, leaving 12 bases between the germline ends. The stimulus was lysate of CMV-infected fibroblasts, around 11 ug/mL. Responding CD4+ T cells were sorted by upregulation of both CD40 ligand and CD69.

The sequenced sample was CD4+ T cells sorted from PBMCs after roughly 18-hour stimulation, obtained from a patient who received antiretroviral therapy. The TCR comes from an adult woman with HIV who was CMV-seropositive. This chain uses TRBV15 with TRBJ1-1, with a weak D call TRBD1 (6 bases). The CDR3 DNA reads as TGTGCCACCAGCAGAGAGGGGGGCATGGGAGCTTTCTTT. This codes for CATSREGGMGAFF.